The text below deals with one TCR beta chain. TCRdb reprocessed the 5' RACE reads and keeps a single row for each CDR3 protein, giving no DNA. The sample shows 200,000 to 300,000 distinct CDR3 sequences, and roughly 4.2% sits with its ten largest clones. The data belong to a study of T cells expressing NK-cell markers. The germline V gene encodes CDR1 KGHSH and CDR2 LQKENI. This CDR3 is built from 14 residues. The TCR was taken from a woman between 18 and 70 years old in good health. The sequenced sample was blood T cells: a sorted CD56 or NKG2C T cell subset, CD4+ or CD8+ T cells, or bulk PBMC T cells (not recorded which). This sequence joins TRBV18 and TRBJ1-1. The CDR3 protein is CASSPNGRNTEAFF. Based on the CDR3 plus reference TRBV18 and TRBJ1-1, the full variable domain is NAGVMQNPRHLVRRRGQEARLRCSPMKGHSHVYWYRQLPEEGLKFMVYLQKENIIDESGMPKERFSAEFPKEGPSILRIQQVVRGDSAAYFCASSPNGRNTEAFFGQGTRLTVV.